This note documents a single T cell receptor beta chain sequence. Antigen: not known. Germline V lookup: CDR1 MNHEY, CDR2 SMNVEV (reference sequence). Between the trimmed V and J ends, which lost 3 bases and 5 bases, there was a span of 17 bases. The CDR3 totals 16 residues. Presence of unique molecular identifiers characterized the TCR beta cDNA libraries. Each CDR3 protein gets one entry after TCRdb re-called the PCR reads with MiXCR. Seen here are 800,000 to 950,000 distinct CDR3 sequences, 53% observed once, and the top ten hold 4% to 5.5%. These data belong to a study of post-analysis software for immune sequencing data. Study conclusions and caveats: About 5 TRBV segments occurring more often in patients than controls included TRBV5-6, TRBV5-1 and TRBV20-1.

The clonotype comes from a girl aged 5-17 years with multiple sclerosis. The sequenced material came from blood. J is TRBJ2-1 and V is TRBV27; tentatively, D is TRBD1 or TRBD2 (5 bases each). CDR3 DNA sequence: TGTGCCAGCAGTTTCTCAGTGAGGGGCCCCCACAATGAGCAGTTCTTC. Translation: CASSFSVRGPHNEQFF.